These T cell receptor beta chains were read from a single sample in a study of cytomegalovirus exposure and HLA in healthy donors. Profiled with immunoSEQ multiplex PCR; TCRdb holds only in-frame clones, not every one. The sample includes over 55,000 clones, more than 70% of them seen just once. Material for sequencing was PBMCs. Receptors originate from a man younger than 35 in good health and CMV-seronegative. Each CDR3 is given with its conserved first and last residue. A D gene is named only where the DNA matches it firmly. Clone size appears in some rows only: once, few, many, or a class for an expanded clone.

V gene,J gene,D gene,clone size,CDR3 protein,CDR3 DNA
TRBV18,TRBJ1-5,.,.,CASSPGTPTSNQPQHF,TGTGCCAGCTCACCAGGGACACCAACCAGCAATCAGCCCCAGCATTTT
TRBV18,TRBJ1-2,TRBD1,.,CASSPPGQGDYGYTF,TGTGCCAGCTCACCACCGGGACAGGGTGACTATGGCTACACCTTC
TRBV5-1,TRBJ1-3,.,.,CASSGDSWSGNTIYF,TGCGCCAGCAGCGGCGACAGTTGGTCTGGAAACACCATATATTTT
TRBV14,TRBJ2-7,TRBD2,once,CASSRTLAGDTYEQYF,TGTGCCAGCAGCCGAACCCTAGCGGGGGATACCTACGAGCAGTACTTC
TRBV5-1,TRBJ2-7,.,few,CASSLGGGNEQYF,TGCGCCAGCAGCTTGGGTGGGGGCAACGAGCAGTACTTC
TRBV19,TRBJ2-3,.,.,CASRGPGPDTQYF,TGTGCCAGTAGGGGCCCAGGGCCAGATACGCAGTATTTT
TRBV4-1,TRBJ1-2,.,few,CASSQEPGAVDYGYTF,TGCGCCAGCAGCCAAGAACCAGGGGCGGTGGACTATGGCTACACCTTC
TRBV6-5,TRBJ1-1,TRBD1,.,CASIGQGGDTEAFF,TGTGCCAGCATCGGACAGGGTGGGGACACTGAAGCTTTCTTT
TRBV30,TRBJ2-7,.,.,CAWSIDRAPYEQYF,TGTGCCTGGAGTATAGACAGAGCCCCCTACGAGCAGTACTTC
TRBV15,TRBJ2-7,.,.,CATSRNRLGSYEQYF,TGTGCCACCAGCCGGAACAGGTTGGGGTCCTACGAGCAGTACTTC
TRBV15,TRBJ1-4,.,.,CATSRERRGKLFF,TGTGCCACCAGCAGAGAACGTCGCGGAAAACTGTTTTTT
TRBV6-5,TRBJ1-1,TRBD1,.,CASSYGQGLVTEAFF,TGTGCCAGCAGTTACGGACAGGGTCTAGTTACTGAAGCTTTCTTT
TRBV7-8,TRBJ2-2,TRBD2,.,CASIQWGGTGELFF,TGTGCCAGCATACAGTGGGGGGGCACCGGGGAGCTGTTTTTT
TRBV4-1,TRBJ1-2,.,.,CASSQGGGSYGYTF,TGCGCCAGCAGCCAAGGGGGAGGTTCCTATGGCTACACCTTC
TRBV30,TRBJ1-3,.,.,CAWSVPLRPGDRDF,TGTGCCTGGAGTGTACCGTTAAGACCGGGGGACCGGGATTTT
TRBV30,TRBJ2-7,.,.,CAWNWGLYEQYF,TGTGCCTGGAACTGGGGGCTCTACGAGCAGTACTTC
TRBV5-8,TRBJ1-1,.,.,CASSLYEESEAFF,TGTGCCAGCAGCTTGTACGAGGAATCTGAAGCTTTCTTT
TRBV30,TRBJ2-5,.,once,CAWDDSGGETQYF,TGTGCCTGGGACGACAGTGGGGGGGAGACCCAGTACTTC